A selection of T cell receptor beta chains follows, all from one sample in a study of post-analysis software for immune sequencing data. Each CDR3 protein gets one entry after TCRdb re-called the PCR reads with MiXCR. The sample includes hundreds of thousands of distinct CDR3 sequences, 40% to 50% of them seen just once. The sample consisted of blood. Source of these receptors: a girl between 10 and 17 years old with multiple sclerosis. Each CDR3 is given with its conserved first and last residue. The D gene is left open where the match is weak. Only part of the rows carry a size: once, few, many, or a class if the clone is expanded.

V gene: TRBV28; D gene: TRBD1; J gene: TRBJ2-7; clone size: .; CDR3 DNA: TGTGCCAGCAGTAGACCCGGGACAGGGGACGACGAGCAGTACTTC; CDR3 protein: CASSRPGTGDDEQYF
V gene: TRBV20-1; D gene: TRBD1; J gene: TRBJ1-4; clone size: .; CDR3 DNA: TGCAGTGCTAGCCAGGGGGGTTTGTTTTTT; CDR3 protein: CSASQGGLFF
V gene: TRBV29-1; D gene: TRBD1; J gene: TRBJ1-2; clone size: few; CDR3 DNA: TGCAGCGGACAGGGGGCAAAGGACTATGGCTACACCTTC; CDR3 protein: CSGQGAKDYGYTF
V gene: TRBV29-1; D gene: TRBD1; J gene: TRBJ1-2; clone size: .; CDR3 DNA: TGCAGCGTTGCTTCGTGGGGGACAGGGGAGAGCTACACCTTC; CDR3 protein: CSVASWGTGESYTF
V gene: TRBV10-3; D gene: TRBD2; J gene: TRBJ2-1; clone size: .; CDR3 DNA: TGTGCCATCAGTGCCGGGACTAGCGGGCCCTACAATGAGCAGTTCTTC; CDR3 protein: CAISAGTSGPYNEQFF
V gene: TRBV6-1; D gene: TRBD2; J gene: TRBJ2-1; clone size: few; CDR3 DNA: TGTGCCAGCAGTGAAGCGCGGGGGGGCAGCCAACCCAATGAGCAGTTCTTC; CDR3 protein: CASSEARGGSQPNEQFF
V gene: TRBV12-3/TRBV12-4; D gene: .; J gene: TRBJ1-2; clone size: .; CDR3 DNA: TGTGCCAGCAGTTTAAGGCGTCACCTCTATGGCTACACCTTC; CDR3 protein: CASSLRRHLYGYTF
V gene: TRBV5-1; D gene: TRBD2; J gene: TRBJ2-7; clone size: .; CDR3 DNA: TGCGCCAGCAGCGTAGGGGGTAGCGGGAAGAACTACTACGAGCAGTACTTC; CDR3 protein: CASSVGGSGKNYYEQYF
V gene: TRBV7-9; D gene: .; J gene: TRBJ2-7; clone size: few; CDR3 DNA: TGTGCCAGCAGCCTCTTCGCTGCAGGTTCCTACGAGCAGTACTTC; CDR3 protein: CASSLFAAGSYEQYF
V gene: TRBV29-1; D gene: TRBD1; J gene: TRBJ2-1; clone size: many; CDR3 DNA: TGCAGCGTCACGCCTTTGGACAGGTACAATGAGCAGTTCTTC; CDR3 protein: CSVTPLDRYNEQFF
V gene: TRBV29-1; D gene: .; J gene: TRBJ2-3; clone size: many; CDR3 DNA: TGCAGCGTTGACAGTACTTACACAGATACGCAGTATTTT; CDR3 protein: CSVDSTYTDTQYF
V gene: TRBV29-1; D gene: TRBD2; J gene: TRBJ2-1; clone size: .; CDR3 DNA: TGCAGCGTTGACACACCCGGGGGGGCCTACAATGAGCGGTTCTTC; CDR3 protein: CSVDTPGGAYNERFF
V gene: TRBV27; D gene: TRBD1; J gene: TRBJ1-2; clone size: few; CDR3 DNA: TGTGCCAGCAGTTGGACAGGGAGGGGTGACTATGGCTACACCTTC; CDR3 protein: CASSWTGRGDYGYTF
V gene: TRBV20-1; D gene: TRBD2; J gene: TRBJ2-5; clone size: .; CDR3 DNA: TGCAGTGCTAGACTCCGGGGCGGGAGGGGCCAAGAGACCCAGTACTTC; CDR3 protein: CSARLRGGRGQETQYF
V gene: TRBV5-1; D gene: .; J gene: TRBJ2-3; clone size: .; CDR3 DNA: TGCGCCAGCAAGTTACAGGGCTTCACAGATACGCAGTATTTT; CDR3 protein: CASKLQGFTDTQYF
V gene: TRBV4-1; D gene: .; J gene: TRBJ2-1; clone size: .; CDR3 DNA: TGCGCCAGCAGCCAAGATGCCCCGGTGGAGCTACATGAGCAGTTCTTC; CDR3 protein: CASSQDAPVELHEQFF
V gene: TRBV20-1; D gene: .; J gene: TRBJ1-4; clone size: .; CDR3 DNA: TGCAGTACTCAGGACGGGTTTCGCGGTGAAAAACTGTTTTTT; CDR3 protein: CSTQDGFRGEKLFF
V gene: TRBV12-3/TRBV12-4; D gene: .; J gene: TRBJ1-5; clone size: .; CDR3 DNA: TGTGCCAGCAGTTTAAGGGAGAACGGCGCCCAGCATTTT; CDR3 protein: CASSLRENGAQHF
V gene: TRBV7-2; D gene: .; J gene: TRBJ2-3; clone size: .; CDR3 DNA: TGTACCAGCAGCTTTTCCCGGTCAACAGATACGCAGTATTTT; CDR3 protein: CTSSFSRSTDTQYF
V gene: TRBV12-3/TRBV12-4; D gene: .; J gene: TRBJ1-2; clone size: .; CDR3 DNA: TGTGCCAGCAGCCATTCCAGGGACAATGGCTACACCTTC; CDR3 protein: CASSHSRDNGYTF
V gene: TRBV6-5; D gene: TRBD1; J gene: TRBJ1-2; clone size: .; CDR3 DNA: TGTACCACCCAAGACGCCGGGACAGTAAAACCTTATGGCTACACCTTC; CDR3 protein: CTTQDAGTVKPYGYTF
V gene: TRBV12-3/TRBV12-4; D gene: .; J gene: TRBJ2-7; clone size: .; CDR3 DNA: TGTGCCAGCAGTTTATCCAGCGCCATCTACGAGCAGTACTTC; CDR3 protein: CASSLSSAIYEQYF
V gene: TRBV6-6; D gene: TRBD1; J gene: TRBJ1-4; clone size: .; CDR3 DNA: TGTGCCAGCAGGTCCCATGGGGACAGAAGAAATGAAAAACTGTTTTTT; CDR3 protein: CASRSHGDRRNEKLFF
V gene: TRBV9; D gene: TRBD1; J gene: TRBJ2-7; clone size: once; CDR3 DNA: TGTGCCAGCAGCGTAGAGGACAGGGGCGTCTACGAGCAGTACTTC; CDR3 protein: CASSVEDRGVYEQYF
V gene: TRBV6-6; D gene: .; J gene: TRBJ2-3; clone size: few; CDR3 DNA: TGTGCCGTCCACAGGGCTAGCACAGATACGCAGTATTTT; CDR3 protein: CAVHRASTDTQYF
V gene: TRBV29-1; D gene: TRBD1; J gene: TRBJ1-5; clone size: .; CDR3 DNA: TGCAGCGTAGGGACAGGGGAGGCCAATCAGCCCCAGCATTTT; CDR3 protein: CSVGTGEANQPQHF
V gene: TRBV6-2/TRBV6-3; D gene: .; J gene: TRBJ2-2; clone size: .; CDR3 DNA: TGTGCCAGCAGTTACGGTTTCACGAACACCGGGGAGCTGTTTTTT; CDR3 protein: CASSYGFTNTGELFF
V gene: TRBV27; D gene: TRBD2; J gene: TRBJ2-7; clone size: .; CDR3 DNA: TGTGCCAGCAGTTCGAGACTAGCGGGAGGACCTCAATTCTCCTACGAGCAGTACTTC; CDR3 protein: CASSSRLAGGPQFSYEQYF
V gene: TRBV6-4; D gene: TRBD2; J gene: TRBJ2-3; clone size: few; CDR3 DNA: TGTGCCAGCAGCACCGGGACTAGCGGTCCCACAGATACGCAGTATTTT; CDR3 protein: CASSTGTSGPTDTQYF
V gene: TRBV29-1; D gene: .; J gene: TRBJ2-7; clone size: few; CDR3 DNA: TGCAGCGTTGGTGTGGGGAATTTATGGGGAATCTACGAGCAGTACTTC; CDR3 protein: CSVGVGNLWGIYEQYF
V gene: TRBV30; D gene: TRBD1; J gene: TRBJ2-7; clone size: .; CDR3 DNA: TGTGCCTGGAGCAGGGGGTCCTACGAGCAGTACTTC; CDR3 protein: CAWSRGSYEQYF
V gene: TRBV2; D gene: .; J gene: TRBJ1-1; clone size: .; CDR3 DNA: TGTGCCAGCCCTGGACCCCTGAACACTGAAGCTTTCTTT; CDR3 protein: CASPGPLNTEAFF
V gene: TRBV20-1; D gene: .; J gene: TRBJ1-1; clone size: few; CDR3 DNA: TGCAGTGCTCCTGATTCGGACACTGAAGCTTTCTTT; CDR3 protein: CSAPDSDTEAFF
V gene: TRBV5-1; D gene: .; J gene: TRBJ2-3; clone size: .; CDR3 DNA: TGCGCCAGCAGCTTGAAGGTGTCAGATACGCAGTATTTT; CDR3 protein: CASSLKVSDTQYF
V gene: TRBV12-3/TRBV12-4; D gene: .; J gene: TRBJ1-2; clone size: .; CDR3 DNA: TGTGCCAGCAGTTGGGGTTATGGCTACACCTTC; CDR3 protein: CASSWGYGYTF
V gene: TRBV29-1; D gene: TRBD1; J gene: TRBJ2-1; clone size: .; CDR3 DNA: TGCAGCGTTGACTGGACAGGGGGAGGTGAGCAGTTCTTC; CDR3 protein: CSVDWTGGGEQFF
V gene: TRBV7-3; D gene: TRBD1; J gene: TRBJ2-1; clone size: .; CDR3 DNA: TGTGCCAGCAGCTGGGGACGGGACAGGAGAAACAATGAGCAGTTCTTC; CDR3 protein: CASSWGRDRRNNEQFF
V gene: TRBV4-3; D gene: .; J gene: TRBJ2-1; clone size: .; CDR3 DNA: TGCGCCAGCAGCCAAGATCGTATGTGGTTGAATGAGCAGTTCTTC; CDR3 protein: CASSQDRMWLNEQFF
V gene: TRBV20-1; D gene: .; J gene: TRBJ2-3; clone size: .; CDR3 DNA: TGCAGTGCTTACGGTTGGGGGGCCTCTAGCACAGATACGCAGTATTTT; CDR3 protein: CSAYGWGASSTDTQYF
V gene: TRBV20-1; D gene: TRBD2; J gene: TRBJ2-1; clone size: .; CDR3 DNA: TGCAGTGCTACCCACGAGAGACTAGCGGGGGGGAGCGATGAGCAGTTCTTC; CDR3 protein: CSATHERLAGGSDEQFF
V gene: TRBV6-5; D gene: .; J gene: TRBJ2-3; clone size: few; CDR3 DNA: TGTGCCAGCAGGTCGACTTACACAGATACGCAGTATTTT; CDR3 protein: CASRSTYTDTQYF
V gene: TRBV12-3/TRBV12-4; D gene: .; J gene: TRBJ1-5; clone size: .; CDR3 DNA: TGTGCCAGCAGGGGACCGACAGGGCCCCAGCATTTT; CDR3 protein: CASRGPTGPQHF
V gene: TRBV7-2; D gene: .; J gene: TRBJ2-3; clone size: many; CDR3 DNA: TGTGCCAGCAGCTTAAACGGCCCCACAGATACGCAGTATTTT; CDR3 protein: CASSLNGPTDTQYF
V gene: TRBV5-6; D gene: .; J gene: TRBJ2-7; clone size: .; CDR3 DNA: TGTGCCAGCAGCCCGGAGCGAAGTGTGGAGCAGTACTTC; CDR3 protein: CASSPERSVEQYF
V gene: TRBV20-1; D gene: .; J gene: TRBJ2-7; clone size: .; CDR3 DNA: TGCAGTGCTAGTCCTCAGGGGCTAGTCTCTGACGAGCAGTACTTC; CDR3 protein: CSASPQGLVSDEQYF
V gene: TRBV30; D gene: .; J gene: TRBJ1-2; clone size: few; CDR3 DNA: TGTGCCTGGAGTACGGGACGAATCTATGGCTACACCTTC; CDR3 protein: CAWSTGRIYGYTF
V gene: TRBV3-1; D gene: TRBD2; J gene: TRBJ2-3; clone size: .; CDR3 DNA: TGTGCCAGCAGCCAAGATGCTAGACCGGGGGGGGACGATACGCAGTATTTT; CDR3 protein: CASSQDARPGGDDTQYF
V gene: TRBV13; D gene: TRBD1; J gene: TRBJ1-2; clone size: .; CDR3 DNA: TGTGCCAGCAGCCCCCAGGGGGCCTTTGGCTACACCTTC; CDR3 protein: CASSPQGAFGYTF
V gene: TRBV7-9; D gene: TRBD1; J gene: TRBJ2-4; clone size: .; CDR3 DNA: TGTGCCAGCAGCCCAGGACAGGGCTACATTCAGTACTTC; CDR3 protein: CASSPGQGYIQYF
V gene: TRBV7-6; D gene: .; J gene: TRBJ2-3; clone size: few; CDR3 DNA: TGTGCCAGCAGCCAAGGAGGGGGGCCTAGCACAGATACGCAGTATTTT; CDR3 protein: CASSQGGGPSTDTQYF
V gene: TRBV5-1; D gene: .; J gene: TRBJ2-2; clone size: .; CDR3 DNA: TGCGCCAGCAGTCGACGGCCCCTCACCGGGGAGCTGTTTTTT; CDR3 protein: CASSRRPLTGELFF
V gene: TRBV6-6; D gene: .; J gene: TRBJ1-2; clone size: .; CDR3 DNA: TGTGCCAGCAGTTCCACGCGGCCAGGGGAGACGAACTATGGCTACACCTTC; CDR3 protein: CASSSTRPGETNYGYTF